Below are 21 T cell receptor beta chains sequenced from a single sample in a study of tumour-infiltrating T cells in Burkitt lymphoma. Only in-frame clones appear in the TCRdb table, and some are missing; sequencing was by immunoSEQ multiplex PCR. The sample has about 2,300 clones; roughly 16% are singletons. Source material: tumor tissue from a relapse. The source is a human donor with relapsed Burkitt lymphoma.

This clone was seen a single time. The gene calls are TRBV30 and TRBJ1-5, with no clear D. Germline CDR1 reads GTSNPN; CDR2 reads SVGIG (reference sequence). CDR3 size: 13 residues. V was cut by 0 bases and J by 1 base, with 4 bases left in between. The DNA for the CDR3 is TGTGCCTGGAGTGTACAAAGCAATCAGCCCCAGCATTTT. It yields the protein CAWSVQSNQPQHF.

The chain has TRBV27 and TRBJ2-1; a weak D match, TRBD2 (5 bases). V was clipped by 2 bases and J by 6 bases, with 11 bases between them. Per the germline V gene, CDR1 is MNHEY and CDR2 is SMNVEV (reference sequence). This CDR3 region has 14 residues. The CDR3 loop is CASSLKDWTNEQFF. CDR3 DNA: TGTGCCAGCAGTTTAAAGGACTGGACCAATGAGCAGTTCTTC.

In its sample, this clone was seen a few times. At one of its ends the junction is not consistent with the germline gene, which may arise from a read error. The DNA of the CDR3 is TGTGCTAGCAGCTTAGTTGGGTCTAGCGGGAGGGCTGAGCAGTTCTTC. It is translated as CASSLVGSSGRAEQFF. The chain has TRBV7-7 and TRBJ2-1; 12 bases are shared with TRBD2. Germline CDR1 and CDR2: SSHAT and FNYEAQ (reference sequence). This CDR3 contains 16 residues.

This clone was counted only a few times. The genes are TRBV2 and TRBJ1-6, with D maybe TRBD1 (6 bases). CDR3 length: 15 amino acids. Looked up from germline, CDR1 is SNHLY and CDR2 is FYNNEI. V shed 4 bases and J shed 10 bases, with 17 bases lying between them. The CDR3 nucleotides read TGTGCCAGCAGTGGGGGTCAGGGGAAAGAATCACCCCTCCACTTT. Protein: CASSGGQGKESPLHF.

The CDR3 region is CASKISGGAGYNEQFF. The CDR3 nucleotides read TGCGCCAGCAAGATCAGCGGGGGGGCAGGATACAATGAGCAGTTCTTC. The rearrangement links TRBV5-1 to TRBJ2-1, with 10 bases that match TRBD2. This CDR3 has 16 amino acids. The J segment lost 4 bases and the V segment lost 6 bases, leaving 10 bases of the junction unmatched. Germline values: CDR1 SGHRS, CDR2 YFSETQ.

In this sample, this clone turned up a few times. The rearrangement joins TRBV4-2 to TRBJ1-2; 7 bases are shared with TRBD1. The CDR3 is 15 residues long. V was pared by 2 bases and J by 8 bases, with 11 bases of the junction left unmatched. Germline values: CDR1 LGHNA, CDR2 YNFKEQ. The CDR3 DNA reads TGTGCCAGCAGCCAACCTGGGGACAGTGGATGGGGCTACACCTTC. Translated, it gives CASSQPGDSGWGYTF.

J is TRBJ2-7 and V is TRBV5-6; no definite D call. Trimming shortened V by 0 bases and J by 4 bases, and 11 bases separated the two germline ends. Germline lookup yields CDR1 SGHDT and CDR2 YYEEEE. This CDR3 is built from 14 residues. For the CDR3, the DNA is TGTGCCAGCAGCTTGGGTCTAGTTGTGTACGAGCAGTACTTC. Protein: CASSLGLVVYEQYF.

The genes are TRBV27 and TRBJ2-1, with 9 bases aligning to TRBD2. This CDR3 comprises 16 residues. With 3 bases clipped from V and 4 bases from J, the junction kept 7 bases outside the gene matches. Per the germline V gene, CDR1 is MNHEY and CDR2 is SMNVEV (reference sequence). The CDR3 here is CASSLGGGAPYNEQFF. The CDR3 coding sequence is TGTGCCAGCAGTTTGGGCGGGGGGGCCCCTTACAATGAGCAGTTCTTC.

This clone rates as hyperexpanded. V is TRBV5-1 and J is TRBJ2-1; D is perhaps TRBD1 or TRBD2 (5 bases each). The CDR3 is 14 amino acids. Trimming took off 4 bases at V and 10 bases at J, with 18 bases between the two ends. CDR1 and CDR2 from the germline V gene are SGHRS and YFSETQ. CDR3 in DNA: TGCGCCAGCAGCACCGGGACCCCGGCGGGCGAGCAGTTCTTC. Protein product: CASSTGTPAGEQFF.

This clone has only a few counts. The rearrangement joins TRBV5-1 to TRBJ2-2; D not resolved. The V end lost 3 bases, the J end lost 4 bases, and 16 bases lay between the germline ends. Germline V CDR1 and CDR2: SGHRS, YFSETQ. The CDR3 totals 16 residues. The CDR3 protein is CASSSRLYNPTGELFF. Here the CDR3 DNA reads TGCGCCAGCAGCTCTCGTCTCTACAATCCCACCGGGGAGCTGTTTTTT.

The rearrangement joins TRBV28 to TRBJ2-7, with D perhaps being TRBD1 or TRBD2 (5 bases each). Deletions cut 7 bases from V and 6 bases from J, with 19 bases between. From germline, CDR1 is MDHEN and CDR2 SYDVKM. The CDR3 runs 14 residues. The DNA of the CDR3 is TGTGCCAGCAATCTCCGGGGCGGTCCCCCCGAGCAGTACTTC. Protein: CASNLRGGPPEQYF.

The rearrangement uses TRBV14 and TRBJ2-7, with D tentatively TRBD2 (6 bases). Germline V gives CDR1 SGHDN, CDR2 FVKESK. This CDR3 region has 16 residues. V was pared by 0 bases and J by 2 bases, with 14 bases between. CDR3 sequence reads: CASSQDLGGRAYEQYF. CDR3 nucleotide sequence: TGTGCCAGCAGCCAAGACCTGGGAGGCAGGGCCTACGAGCAGTACTTC.

The table lists this clone with a few counts. Other DNA sequences of this sample code for an identical CDR3. V is TRBV4-1 and J is TRBJ2-3; 9 bases line up with TRBD2. V gave up 1 base and J gave up 1 base; unmatched junction bases: 3. The CDR3 length is 16 residues. Germline-derived CDR1 and CDR2 are MGHRA and YSYEKL. CDR3 nucleotide sequence: TGCGCCAGCAGCCAAGCCTTAGCGGGAGGCACAGATACGCAGTATTTT. Translated, it gives CASSQALAGGTDTQYF.

This chain joins TRBV5-1 and TRBJ2-2, with D possibly being TRBD2 (5 bases). Germline V gene lookup returns CDR1 SGHRS and CDR2 YFSETQ. V lost 4 bases and J 1 base, leaving 11 bases between the germline ends. The CDR3 is made up of 15 amino acids. Written as DNA, the CDR3 is TGCGCCAGCAGCCCCATACGGGGGAACACCGGGGAGCTGTTTTTT. Translated: CASSPIRGNTGELFF.

The rearrangement links TRBV6-5 to TRBJ2-3; D ambiguous. This CDR3 is 13 amino acids long. CDR1 and CDR2 (germline): MNHEY, SVGAGI. The ends were cut back, 5 bases at V and 6 bases at J, with 12 bases in the middle. This chain's CDR3 is CASSRTRLDTQYF. The CDR3 DNA reads TGTGCCAGCAGTCGGACCCGCCTGGATACGCAGTATTTT.

This sequence joins TRBV14 and TRBJ2-5; D possibly corresponds to TRBD1 (5 bases). Trimming took off 5 bases at V and 5 bases at J, with 12 bases between the two ends. This CDR3 has 13 amino acids. Germline lookup yields CDR1 SGHDN and CDR2 FVKESK. The CDR3 spells CASSGHLQETQYF. CDR3 sequence (DNA): TGTGCCAGCAGCGGACACTTGCAGGAGACCCAGTACTTC.

This clone was seen a handful of times. Other nucleotide sequences in the sample specify the same CDR3. The chain couples TRBV5-6 to TRBJ2-3; 8 nucleotides agree with TRBD2. This CDR3 contains 16 residues. With V trimmed by 4 bases and J by 3 bases, 10 bases remained unmatched. Germline V gene lookup returns CDR1 SGHDT and CDR2 YYEEEE. The CDR3 DNA follows: TGTGCCAGCAGCCTTGGACGGGGGGGGAGGACAGATACGCAGTATTTT. It translates to CASSLGRGGRTDTQYF.

The chain combines TRBV5-4 with TRBJ2-7; D ambiguous. Trimming cost V 7 bases and J 0 bases, with 5 bases left between them. The germline V gene has CDR1 SGHNT and CDR2 YYREEE (reference sequence). CDR3 length: 11 amino acids. The chain's CDR3 is CASGFSYEQYF. DNA of the CDR3: TGTGCCAGCGGGTTCTCCTACGAGCAGTACTTC.

The chain combines TRBV7-9 with TRBJ2-3; perhaps TRBD2 as D (5 bases). The CDR3 sequence is 15 residues long. CDR1 is SEHNR and CDR2 is FQNEAQ in the germline V gene (reference sequence). Trimming left V 5 bases short and J 1 base short, with 13 bases between. CDR3 nucleotides: TGTGCCAGCAGCCAACGCGAGGGAGGCACAGATACGCAGTATTTT. Translating it yields CASSQREGGTDTQYF.

V gene TRBV12-5 combines with J gene TRBJ1-2, with 8 bases fitting TRBD1. Germline loops: CDR1 LGHNT, CDR2 FRNRAP. With 3 bases clipped from V and 5 bases from J, the junction kept 11 bases outside the gene matches. The length of the CDR3 is 16 residues. The CDR3 here is CASGLGQGGPRYGYTF. CDR3 DNA sequence: TGTGCTAGTGGTTTAGGACAGGGTGGACCTAGGTATGGCTACACCTTC.

This chain joins TRBV27 and TRBJ2-5; D tentatively fits TRBD1 or TRBD2 (5 bases each). The germline V and J ends were trimmed by 5 bases and 2 bases, with 12 bases remaining between them. Germline loops: CDR1 MNHEY, CDR2 SMNVEV (reference sequence). This CDR3 spans 14 amino acids. The CDR3 region is CASSPRGAQETQYF. The CDR3 region has the DNA TGTGCCAGCAGTCCCCGAGGGGCGCAAGAGACCCAGTACTTC.